This entry features one TCR beta chain sequence. The junction had 11 bases not matched to a gene; V was cut back by 5 bases and J by 1 base. This CDR3 has 19 amino acids. CDR1 MNHEY and CDR2 SMNVEV come from the germline V gene (reference sequence). Per the study methods: Reference gene primer amplification gave estimated nucleated cell counts. Measured with immunoSEQ multiplex PCR; TCRdb has only the in-frame clones, and not every one. V, J and clone size are those of that table, while D and trimming were read from the DNA. The sample lists about 300,000 clones; around nine tenths were seen once. These data are taken from a study of blood T cell repertoires in COVID-19. The overall study: Samples representing acute and convalescent COVID-19 were sourced from the United States, Italy and Spain. PBMCs, B-cell-depleted T cells, or T cells were the source of the cDNA or gDNA that made up the material.

The source material was peripheral blood. The TCR originated in a man aged 65 to 85 with acute or convalescent COVID-19. The chain has TRBV27 and TRBJ2-1; 13 bases are shared with TRBD2. CDR3 sequence reads: CASSPGLAGARGSYNEQFF. The CDR3, as DNA: TGTGCCAGCAGTCCTGGACTAGCGGGGGCCCGGGGGTCCTACAATGAGCAGTTCTTC.